The 20 T cell receptor beta chains below come from one sample, sequenced in a study of cytomegalovirus exposure and HLA in healthy donors. Vbeta (60) and Jbeta (13) primers were used in the PCR. TCRdb keeps only in-frame clones here, not all; method: immunoSEQ multiplex PCR. The table has 60,000 to 90,000 clones, about 70% seen once. What was sequenced was PBMCs. The receptors stem from a man in his forties in good health and CMV-seropositive.

The chain carries TRBV10-2 and TRBJ2-1, with a tentative D call TRBD2 (7 bases). Per germline, CDR1 WSHSY and CDR2 SAAADI. Trimming shortened V by 7 bases and J by 8 bases, and 15 bases separated the two germline ends. CDR3 length: 13 amino acids. The CDR3 region is CASTSRGGDEQFF. The CDR3 DNA reads TGCGCCAGCACTTCGAGGGGGGGCGATGAGCAGTTCTTC.

The chain carries TRBV6-5 and TRBJ1-3; 9 bases match TRBD1. CDR3 length: 15 residues. The J segment lost 2 bases and the V segment lost 9 bases, leaving 8 bases of the junction unmatched. Per the germline V gene, CDR1 is MNHEY and CDR2 is SVGAGI. This CDR3 reads CASQWDRAAGNTIYF. Here the CDR3 DNA reads TGTGCCAGTCAATGGGACAGGGCGGCTGGAAACACCATATATTTT.

The CDR3 sequence: CASSNSRAGETQYF. For the CDR3, the DNA is TGTGCCAGCAGCAACAGCAGGGCAGGGGAGACCCAGTACTTC. The chain joins TRBV9 to TRBJ2-5; D might be TRBD1 (5 bases). Germline CDR1 is SGDLS and CDR2 is YYNGEE. The CDR3 is 14 residues long. Trimming stripped 4 bases from V and 5 bases from J, with 15 bases between.

As for this clone: The CDR3 end shows no conserved phenylalanine or tryptophan, and so a read error is likely. The DNA is omitted, as the CDR3 cannot be located on it reliably, and the CDR3 follows TCRdb's listing. V gene TRBV4-1 combines with J gene TRBJ2-7; the table calls TRBD1, which could not be checked here. The CDR3 length is 9 residues, termini included. Per the germline V gene, CDR1 is MGHRA and CDR2 is YSYEKL. CDR3: CASSRFRGP.

The chain uses TRBV5-1 and TRBJ2-3, with 11 positions matching TRBD2. Germline-derived CDR1 and CDR2 are SGHRS and YFSETQ. The CDR3 runs to 15 residues. Unmatched junction bases numbered 4, after V lost 4 bases and J lost 3 bases. The CDR3 sequence: CASSISGGATDTQYF. CDR3 nucleotide sequence: TGCGCCAGCAGCATTAGCGGGGGGGCGACAGATACGCAGTATTTT. Drawing the rest from reference TRBV5-1 and TRBJ2-3, the complete variable domain is KAGVTQTPRYLIKTRGQQVTLSCSPISGHRSVSWYQQTPGQGLQFLFEYFSETQRNKGNFPGRFSGRQFSNSRSEMNVSTLELGDSALYLCASSISGGATDTQYFGPGTRLTVL.

This chain connects TRBV18 to TRBJ1-4, with 7 bases fitting TRBD1. This CDR3 has 14 amino acids. The trim removed 3 bases at V and 10 bases at J, leaving 8 bases unmatched. Germline V gene sequence: CDR1 KGHSH, CDR2 LQKENI. The CDR3 DNA is TGTGCCAGCTCACCCGGGGACAGAGAAGGAAAACTGTTTTTT. This sequence encodes CASSPGDREGKLFF.

As to this clone: One end of the junction does not line up with germline, which may come from a read error. Other DNA variants within this sample encode the same CDR3. This chain connects TRBV6-1 to TRBJ2-7, with D possibly being TRBD1 (6 bases). The CDR3 contains 14 residues. CDR1 and CDR2 (germline): MNHNS, SASEGT. The chain's CDR3 is CASSEVGQSYEQYF. In DNA form, the CDR3 reads TGTGCCAGTAGTGAGGTGGGACAATCCTACGAGCAGTACTTC.

The V gene is TRBV4-2, the J gene TRBJ1-1; tentatively, D is TRBD1 (6 bases). This CDR3 contains 13 residues. The V and J ends lost 5 bases and 0 bases respectively, with 7 bases between them. Germline CDR1 is LGHNA and CDR2 is YNFKEQ. The CDR3 spells CASSGQLNTEAFF. The CDR3 DNA follows: TGTGCCAGCAGCGGACAGTTGAACACTGAAGCTTTCTTT.

This sequence joins TRBV5-6 and TRBJ2-7, with TRBD1 matching 9 bases. The V and J ends lost 4 bases and 4 bases, in that order; junction bases with no gene match: 12. Germline assignment: CDR1 SGHDT and CDR2 YYEEEE. The CDR3 contains 16 residues. In DNA, the CDR3 is TGTGCCAGCAGCGGGGACGGGGGACAGGGCCCTTACGAGCAGTACTTC. It codes for CASSGDGGQGPYEQYF.

V usage is TRBV11-2 and J usage is TRBJ2-3; D might be TRBD2 (5 bases). V was shortened by 4 bases and J by 5 bases, with 13 bases between the two germline ends. In germline, CDR1 is SGHAT, CDR2 FQNNGV. The CDR3 is 14 residues long. In DNA, the CDR3 is TGTGCCAGCAGCTCCTCCCAACGGGGAGATACGCAGTATTTT. Amino acid sequence: CASSSSQRGDTQYF.

The chain recombines TRBV16 with TRBJ2-1; D is perhaps TRBD1 (6 bases). Per germline, CDR1 KGHSY and CDR2 FQNENV. V lost 8 bases and J lost 4, with 9 bases in between. The CDR3 totals 12 residues. Written as DNA, the CDR3 is TGTGCCAGCTCCCAGGGGTACAATGAGCAGTTCTTC. Translation: CASSQGYNEQFF.

The count of this clone is one. The chain has TRBV15 and TRBJ2-1, with 7 bases that match TRBD2. This CDR3 region has 16 residues. In germline, CDR1 is LNHNV, CDR2 YYDKDF (reference sequence). The V gene end was trimmed by 1 base and the J gene end by 2 bases; junction bases not matched to a gene: 5. CDR3 loop: CATSRGERDPYNEQFF. CDR3 nucleotides: TGTGCCACCAGCAGAGGGGAGCGGGATCCCTACAATGAGCAGTTCTTC.

This rearrangement joins TRBV4-3 to TRBJ2-7; D perhaps matches TRBD2 (5 bases). The CDR3 is 16 residues long. Trimming cost V 1 base and J 1 base, with 14 bases left between them. Germline V CDR1 and CDR2: LGHNA, YSLEER. In DNA, the CDR3 is TGCGCCAGCAGCCAAGCATTCCCCGGGGAGTCCTACGAGCAGTACTTC. Amino acids: CASSQAFPGESYEQYF.

This clone was recorded a few times. Its ends do not fully match the called genes, so a read error is possible. The V gene is TRBV7-9, the J gene TRBJ2-7; a possible D gene is TRBD1 (5 bases). Germline CDR1 SEHNR, CDR2 FQNEAQ (reference sequence). The CDR3 has 12 residues. CDR3 region: CSSRIDRNEQYF. Here the CDR3 DNA reads TGTTCCAGCAGAATTGACAGAAACGAGCAGTACTTC.

The V and J genes are TRBV28 and TRBJ1-2; TRBD1 agrees at 7 bases. The ends lost 4 bases at V and 5 bases at J; junction bases unmatched: 7. Germline V gives CDR1 MDHEN, CDR2 SYDVKM. The CDR3 has 14 amino acids. The CDR3 DNA is TGTGCCAGCAGTTGGACAGGAGGAGGGTATGGCTACACCTTC. This gives the protein CASSWTGGGYGYTF.

The J gene is TRBJ2-1, the V gene TRBV7-2, with D possibly matching TRBD2 (6 bases). The CDR3 has 12 amino acids. The germline V and J ends were trimmed by 5 bases and 15 bases, with 17 bases remaining between them. Germline V gene sequence: CDR1 SGHTA, CDR2 FQGNSA. CDR3 amino acids: CASSPGGLLPFF. The CDR3 coding sequence is TGTGCCAGCAGCCCCGGGGGACTTTTGCCGTTCTTC.

The V call is TRBV13, the J call TRBJ2-5; 8 nucleotides agree with TRBD2. Germline V gene sequence: CDR1 PRHDT, CDR2 FYEKMQ (reference sequence). The CDR3 extends over 15 amino acids. V lost 6 bases, J lost 2 bases, and 8 bases stayed unmatched. The CDR3 DNA reads as TGTGCCAGCAGTTCCGCCCCTAGCGGGCAAGAGACCCAGTACTTC. This codes for CASSSAPSGQETQYF.

The J gene is TRBJ1-5, the V gene TRBV2, with a weak D call TRBD1 (6 bases). From germline, CDR1 is SNHLY and CDR2 FYNNEI. The ends were cut back, 5 bases at V and 5 bases at J, with 10 bases in the middle. The CDR3 has 13 residues. The CDR3 protein is CASSRQEDQPQHF. The CDR3 DNA is TGTGCCAGCAGTCGACAGGAGGATCAGCCCCAGCATTTT.

The chain carries TRBV9 and TRBJ1-2, with TRBD1 as a possible D gene (6 bases). Germline CDR1 reads SGDLS; CDR2 reads YYNGEE. This CDR3 spans 15 amino acids. Trimming took off 0 bases at V and 2 bases at J, with 11 bases between the two ends. DNA for the CDR3: TGTGCCAGCAGCGTAGCGGCGGGGGCCAACTATGGCTACACCTTC. Protein sequence: CASSVAAGANYGYTF.

The rearrangement joins TRBV11-2 to TRBJ2-1, with D unclear. Trimming pared 5 bases from V and 6 bases from J, leaving 14 bases between. Germline values: CDR1 SGHAT, CDR2 FQNNGV. The CDR3 runs to 14 residues. The CDR3 sequence: CASSPPHIGNEQFF. As DNA, the CDR3 is TGTGCCAGCAGCCCACCCCACATTGGCAATGAGCAGTTCTTC.